This T cell receptor beta chain was observed in a study of T cells after yellow fever vaccination. Study-wide background: Fractions of low cell number were prepared using SMART-Seq v4 Ultra Low Input. Study-wide results and caveats: Boosting was followed by the reappearance of most primary-vaccination clones (about 97% CD4, 85% to 90% CD8).

TCRdb recomputed calls from the 5' RACE reads with MiXCR, one row per CDR3 protein. This repertoire shows a few hundred thousand distinct CDR3 sequences, 11% found once; its top ten account for 18%. This clonotype has just a few counts. Its specificity is not known. Trimming shortened V by 3 bases and J by 2 bases, and 8 bases separated the two germline ends. Germline V CDR1 and CDR2: SEHNR, FQNEAQ (reference sequence). This CDR3 comprises 14 residues. This material consisted of PBMCs, taken on the day of the first yellow fever vaccination. This sequence originates from a man between 18 and 35 years old who received the YFV17D yellow fever vaccine. The chain carries TRBV7-9 and TRBJ1-3; possible D gene TRBD1, 6 bases. The CDR3 nucleotides are TGTGCCAGCAGCTTGACAGGTCCTGGAAACACCATATATTTT. Amino acids: CASSLTGPGNTIYF.